This entry lists 32 T cell receptor beta chains sequenced from one sample in a study of CD8+CD57+ T cells in acquired aplastic anemia. Patients chosen for sequencing had CD8+CD57+ cells that had expanded, as shown by flow cytometry. Profiling that covered TCR beta VDJ and CDR3 relied on genomic DNA as its template. A single record per CDR3 protein comes from TCRdb applying MiXCR to the reads. The repertoire holds around 120,000 distinct CDR3 sequences, with approximately 40% as singletons. The sequencing input was sorted CD4+, CD8+, or CD8+CD57+ T cells (not recorded which) from PBMCs. All receptors derive from a human donor with aplastic anemia.

The genes are TRBV3-1 and TRBJ2-7, with D perhaps TRBD2 (5 bases). The CDR3 runs 14 residues. Germline-derived CDR1 and CDR2 are LGHDT and YNNKEL (reference sequence). V was shortened by 7 bases and J by 6 bases, with 19 bases between the two germline ends. This CDR3 is CASTFTPSGGEQYF. For the CDR3, the DNA is TGTGCCAGCACCTTCACCCCCAGCGGCGGCGAGCAGTACTTC.

The chain has TRBV10-3 and TRBJ1-5; 8 nucleotides agree with TRBD1. CDR3 length equals 15 residues. Germline loops: CDR1 ENHRY, CDR2 SYGVKD. Trimming removed 3 bases from V and 2 bases from J; junction bases left unmatched: 3. The CDR3, as DNA: TGTGCCATCAGTGACCCGGGACAGGGCAATCAGCCCCAGCATTTT. Its translation is CAISDPGQGNQPQHF.

This chain joins TRBV3-1 and TRBJ2-7, with D perhaps TRBD2 (6 bases). Trimming took off 0 bases at V and 5 bases at J, with 17 bases between the two ends. Germline V CDR1 and CDR2: LGHDT, YNNKEL (reference sequence). This CDR3 is 16 amino acids long. DNA for the CDR3: TGTGCCAGCAGCCAAGATATGGCGGCTTCGGGGGACGAGCAGTACTTC. As protein: CASSQDMAASGDEQYF.

The gene calls are TRBV7-2 and TRBJ2-7; no firm D call. V was clipped by 7 bases and J by 2 bases, with 12 bases between them. This CDR3 spans 13 amino acids. Germline CDR1 reads SGHTA; CDR2 reads FQGNSA. The CDR3 DNA reads as TGTGCCAGCACCGCCGGTAACACCTACGAGCAGTACTTC. Amino acid sequence: CASTAGNTYEQYF. Full variable domain (outside the CDR3, taken from reference TRBV7-2 and TRBJ2-7): GAGVSQSPSNKVTEKGKDVELRCDPISGHTALYWYRQSLGQGLEFLIYFQGNSAPDKSGLPSDRFSAERTGGSVSTLTIQRTQQEDSAVYLCASTAGNTYEQYFGPGTRLTVT.

There are many counts of this clonotype. The chain joins TRBV6-1 to TRBJ2-1, with D maybe TRBD1 (6 bases). The CDR3 spans 15 residues. Germline CDR1 is MNHNS and CDR2 is SASEGT. Trimming stripped 5 bases from V and 4 bases from J, with 15 bases between. The CDR3 spells CASSPRTALYNEQFF. CDR3 nucleotides: TGTGCCAGCAGTCCGCGGACAGCGCTTTACAATGAGCAGTTCTTC.

The chain employs TRBV4-2 and TRBJ1-1; the D gene is possibly TRBD1 (6 bases). The germline V gene has CDR1 LGHNA and CDR2 YNFKEQ. This CDR3 region has 15 residues. The V end was cut by 0 bases, the J end by 8 bases, with 16 bases between. CDR3 loop: CASSQDRGGAREAFF. CDR3 in DNA: TGTGCCAGCAGCCAAGATAGAGGGGGGGCGAGAGAAGCTTTCTTT.

This clonotype was seen repeatedly, ten times or more. This rearrangement joins TRBV20-1 to TRBJ1-2, with D perhaps matching TRBD1 (6 bases). The CDR3 consists of 15 residues. Germline V gives CDR1 DFQATT, CDR2 SNEGSKA (reference sequence). The V end was cut by 0 bases, the J end by 6 bases, with 17 bases between. The CDR3 bases are TGCAGTGCTAGAGATTCAAGGAACAGGGTGGATGGCTACACCTTC. Translated, it gives CSARDSRNRVDGYTF.

This clonotype was recorded at least ten times. J is TRBJ1-5 and V is TRBV20-1; perhaps TRBD1 as D (5 bases). V lost 6 bases and J lost 0, with 18 bases in between. The CDR3 covers 16 residues. CDR1 is DFQATT, CDR2 SNEGSKA, per germline (reference sequence). The CDR3 DNA follows: TGCAGTGCAACCCGATTCGGAGGGGTTAGCAATCAGCCCCAGCATTTT. As protein: CSATRFGGVSNQPQHF.

This clonotype has at least ten counts. V and J are TRBV10-2 and TRBJ2-7, with D hard to call. The CDR3 is 12 residues long. The ends were cut back, 6 bases at V and 2 bases at J, with 8 bases in the middle. The V gene's germline CDR1 is WSHSY and CDR2 SAAADI. In DNA form, the CDR3 reads TGCGCCAGCAGCGTCCCGCCCTACGAGCAGTACTTC. Its translation: CASSVPPYEQYF.

This clonotype was seen at least ten times. The gene calls are TRBV9 and TRBJ2-5, with TRBD2 matching 8 bases. CDR3 length: 15 amino acids. Germline V gene lookup returns CDR1 SGDLS and CDR2 YYNGEE. Trimming took 0 bases from V and 5 from J; bases not matched to a gene: 6. DNA for the CDR3: TGTGCCAGCAGCGTAGAGACTAAGCGGGGGGAGACCCAGTACTTC. As protein: CASSVETKRGETQYF.

The count of this clonotype is one. CDR3 loop: CAGKGGGSNQPQHF. The CDR3 region has the DNA TGTGCCGGCAAAGGGGGTGGTAGCAATCAGCCCCAGCATTTT. The chain uses TRBV2 and TRBJ1-5, with TRBD1 as a possible D gene (6 bases). V lost 11 bases and J lost 0, with 14 bases in between. Germline CDR1 SNHLY, CDR2 FYNNEI. This CDR3 comprises 14 residues.

This sequence joins TRBV15 and TRBJ1-6; a possible D gene is TRBD1 (5 bases). The germline gives CDR1 LNHNV, CDR2 YYDKDF (reference sequence). The length of the CDR3 is 14 residues. Between the trimmed V and J ends, which lost 4 bases and 7 bases, there was a span of 11 bases. CDR3 DNA: TGTGCCACCAGCATGGGGGGTGGAAATTCACCCCTCCACTTT. Translation: CATSMGGGNSPLHF. Based on the CDR3 plus reference TRBV15 and TRBJ1-6, the full variable domain is DAMVIQNPRYQVTQFGKPVTLSCSQTLNHNVMYWYQQKSSQAPKLLFHYYDKDFNNEADTPDNFQSRRPNTSFCFLDIRSPGLGDTAMYLCATSMGGGNSPLHFGNGTRLTVT.

Only a few counts were recorded for this clonotype. The chain links TRBV20-1 to TRBJ2-1; the D gene is possibly TRBD2 (5 bases). The CDR3 sequence is 15 residues long. Trimming took off 3 bases at V and 1 base at J, with 13 bases between the two ends. Looked up from germline, CDR1 is DFQATT and CDR2 is SNEGSKA (reference sequence). CDR3 region: CSARAEVTSYNEQFF. The CDR3 DNA is TGCAGTGCTAGGGCGGAGGTTACTTCCTACAATGAGCAGTTCTTC.

This clonotype was recorded at least ten times. The rearrangement joins TRBV18 to TRBJ2-7; D is uncertain. The CDR3 runs 11 residues. CDR1 and CDR2 from the germline V gene are KGHSH and LQKENI. The ends were cut back, 3 bases at V and 3 bases at J, with 3 bases in the middle. CDR3 in DNA: TGTGCCAGCTCACCCAACTACGAGCAGTACTTC. It specifies CASSPNYEQYF. Based on the CDR3 plus reference TRBV18 and TRBJ2-7, the full variable domain is NAGVMQNPRHLVRRRGQEARLRCSPMKGHSHVYWYRQLPEEGLKFMVYLQKENIIDESGMPKERFSAEFPKEGPSILRIQQVVRGDSAAYFCASSPNYEQYFGPGTRLTVT.

CDR3 amino acids: CASSIGRGYEQYF. DNA for the CDR3: TGTGCCAGTAGTATAGGTAGGGGCTACGAGCAGTACTTC. The rearrangement joins TRBV19 to TRBJ2-7, with D possibly being TRBD1 (5 bases). This CDR3 region has 13 residues. Between the trimmed V and J ends, which lost 1 base and 3 bases, there was a span of 7 bases. The V gene's germline CDR1 is LNHDA and CDR2 SQIVND (reference sequence). The whole variable domain, filled in from reference TRBV19 and TRBJ2-7, reads DGGITQSPKYLFRKEGQNVTLSCEQNLNHDAMYWYRQDPGQGLRLIYYSQIVNDFQKGDIAEGYSVSREKKESFPLTVTSAQKNPTAFYLCASSIGRGYEQYFGPGTRLTVT.

This clonotype showed up just a few times. Since a much larger clone is just one base distant, this may be a read error. This rearrangement joins TRBV5-6 to TRBJ2-7, with TRBD2 as a possible D gene (5 bases). CDR3 length: 14 residues. CDR1 SGHDT and CDR2 YYEEEE come from the germline V gene. The CDR3: CASSLSGSSCEQYV. CDR3 nucleotide sequence: TGTGCCAGCAGCTTGAGCGGTAGCTCCTGCGAGCAGTACGTC.

This clonotype appeared a few times. J is TRBJ2-5 and V is TRBV2, with 10 bases that match TRBD1. The CDR3 contains 13 residues. V gave up 6 bases and J gave up 7 bases; unmatched junction bases: 5. The germline CDR1 and CDR2 sequences are SNHLY and FYNNEI. The CDR3 bases are TGTGCCAGCAGGGGGACAGGGGTTGTGACCCAGTACTTC. Protein product: CASRGTGVVTQYF.

This clonotype was found many times. The rearrangement links TRBV19 to TRBJ1-5; D gene unclear. The ends were cut back, 6 bases at V and 2 bases at J, with 14 bases in the middle. The CDR3 loop spans 15 amino acids. Germline V CDR1 and CDR2: LNHDA, SQIVND (reference sequence). The CDR3 coding sequence is TGTGCCAGTAGACTGGACGTCCTTCGCAATCAGCCCCAGCATTTT. Translated: CASRLDVLRNQPQHF.

This clonotype was recorded many times. The chain's CDR3 is CASRYEGENTGELFF. The DNA for the CDR3 is TGTGCCAGTCGTTACGAGGGGGAAAACACCGGGGAGCTGTTTTTT. The chain has TRBV19 and TRBJ2-2, with a tentative D call TRBD1 (6 bases). V lost 8 bases, J lost 2 bases, and 15 bases lay in between. CDR3 length: 15 residues. Germline values: CDR1 LNHDA, CDR2 SQIVND (reference sequence). Together with reference TRBV19 and TRBJ2-2, the CDR3 gives the full variable domain: DGGITQSPKYLFRKEGQNVTLSCEQNLNHDAMYWYRQDPGQGLRLIYYSQIVNDFQKGDIAEGYSVSREKKESFPLTVTSAQKNPTAFYLCASRYEGENTGELFFGEGSRLTVL.

The rearrangement joins TRBV10-3 to TRBJ1-2; tentative D call: TRBD1 (5 bases). The CDR3 length is 17 residues. Germline values: CDR1 ENHRY, CDR2 SYGVKD. Trimming left V 6 bases short and J 2 bases short, with 22 bases between. The CDR3 here is CAIRTGTTRFQNYGYTF. In DNA form, the CDR3 reads TGTGCCATCAGGACGGGGACTACAAGGTTCCAGAACTATGGCTACACCTTC.

The rearrangement joins TRBV20-1 to TRBJ2-1; 7 bases line up with TRBD2. CDR3 length equals 11 residues. In germline, CDR1 is DFQATT, CDR2 SNEGSKA (reference sequence). After removal of 3 bases from V and 13 bases from J, the junction contained 6 bases not matched to a gene. The CDR3 region is CSASSPGGQFF. The CDR3 nucleotides read TGCAGTGCTAGCTCTCCGGGAGGTCAGTTCTTC.

The chain recombines TRBV29-1 with TRBJ2-7, with TRBD1 identical over 9 bases. The V gene end was trimmed by 6 bases and the J gene end by 4 bases; junction bases not matched to a gene: 4. The CDR3 sequence is 12 residues long. Germline V gives CDR1 SQVTM, CDR2 ANQGSEA. CDR3 amino acids: CSVGTGPYEQYF. In DNA, the CDR3 is TGCAGCGTGGGGACAGGGCCGTACGAGCAGTACTTC.

This clonotype occurred many times. This chain joins TRBV19 and TRBJ1-5; 7 bases fit TRBD1. Germline V gives CDR1 LNHDA, CDR2 SQIVND (reference sequence). CDR3 size: 14 residues. V lost 8 bases to trimming and J lost 1 base; unmatched junction nucleotides: 5. The CDR3 here is CASQFRGSNQPQHF. The CDR3 nucleotides are TGTGCCAGTCAATTCAGGGGGAGCAATCAGCCCCAGCATTTT.

This clonotype has a count of ten or more. This CDR3 reads CASSYQTGAHGYTF. CDR3 nucleotide sequence: TGTGCCAGCAGTTACCAGACAGGGGCCCATGGCTACACCTTC. This rearrangement joins TRBV6-5 to TRBJ1-2; 8 bases match TRBD1. V dropped 2 bases and J dropped 6; count of bases not matched to a gene: 5. Per the germline V gene, CDR1 is MNHEY and CDR2 is SVGAGI. The CDR3 consists of 14 residues.

This clonotype was detected ten times or more. The gene calls are TRBV7-2 and TRBJ2-7; D remains unclear. Germline CDR1 and CDR2: SGHTA and FQGNSA. Trimming shortened V by 5 bases and J by 3 bases, and 14 bases separated the two germline ends. CDR3 length: 14 amino acids. The CDR3 DNA is TGTGCCAGCAGCCGTACACCGACGGGCTACGAGCAGTACTTC. Translated: CASSRTPTGYEQYF.

V gene TRBV11-2 combines with J gene TRBJ1-2; 12 nucleotides agree with TRBD1. CDR3 size: 17 residues. Germline V gene lookup returns CDR1 SGHAT and CDR2 FQNNGV. Losses at the gene ends were 5 bases for V and 4 bases for J; bases not matched to a gene: 11. As DNA, the CDR3 is TGTGCCAGCAGCCTAGGGACAGGGGGCGTATCCAGCTATGGCTACACCTTC. It encodes CASSLGTGGVSSYGYTF.

Many counts were recorded for this clonotype. CDR3 amino acids: CAAEGGSQPQHF. CDR3 in DNA: TGTGCCGCCGAAGGGGGAAGTCAGCCCCAGCATTTT. This chain connects TRBV5-5 to TRBJ1-5; the D gene is possibly TRBD1 (6 bases). Germline V gene data show CDR1 as SGHKS and CDR2 as YYEKEE (reference sequence). This CDR3 spans 12 amino acids. With 10 bases removed from V and 6 bases from J, the gap between germline ends came to 14 bases.

This clonotype was counted between two and nine times. The chain joins TRBV10-3 to TRBJ2-5; TRBD2 matches at 7 bases. The CDR3 has 13 amino acids. The V gene end was trimmed by 6 bases and the J gene end by 1 base; junction bases not matched to a gene: 2. Germline V gives CDR1 ENHRY, CDR2 SYGVKD. The CDR3 DNA reads as TGTGCCATCAGGGGACTAATCCAAGAGACCCAGTACTTC. This encodes CAIRGLIQETQYF.

This clonotype was detected many times. V usage is TRBV2 and J usage is TRBJ2-5, with 12 bases lining up with TRBD1. V dropped 11 bases and J dropped 4; count of bases not matched to a gene: 5. The germline V gene has CDR1 SNHLY and CDR2 FYNNEI. This CDR3 comprises 13 residues. DNA for the CDR3: TGTGCCGGCGGGACAGGGGGCCTAGAGACCCAGTACTTC. It is translated as CAGGTGGLETQYF.

This clonotype came up many times. This sequence joins TRBV10-3 and TRBJ1-2; 12 bases fit TRBD1. The germline gives CDR1 ENHRY, CDR2 SYGVKD. The trim removed 6 bases at V and 6 bases at J, leaving 11 bases unmatched. There are 16 residues in the CDR3. CDR3 nucleotide sequence: TGTGCCATCAGGGGCCATCCGGGACAGGGGGCGGATGGCTACACCTTC. Encoded protein: CAIRGHPGQGADGYTF.

The V and J genes are TRBV28 and TRBJ1-4; TRBD1 agrees at 12 bases. Losses at the gene ends were 5 bases for V and 10 bases for J; bases not matched to a gene: 8. CDR3 size: 15 residues. The germline V gene has CDR1 MDHEN and CDR2 SYDVKM. CDR3 DNA: TGTGCCAGCAGTGTGCCGGGACAGGGGGCAGGAAAACTGTTTTTT. It yields the protein CASSVPGQGAGKLFF.

This rearrangement joins TRBV7-6 to TRBJ2-3; 9 bases match TRBD1. In germline, CDR1 is SGHVS, CDR2 FNYEAQ. There are 17 residues in the CDR3. V gave up 5 bases and J gave up 4 bases; unmatched junction bases: 13. CDR3 DNA: TGTGCCAGCAGCGCAAAACGGACAGGGGAAACCCCAGATACGCAGTATTTT. It translates to CASSAKRTGETPDTQYF.